The TCR beta chain under discussion was sequenced for a study of glioma-infiltrating T cells. V was pared by 2 bases and J by 1 base, with 2 bases of the junction left unmatched. CDR3 length: 15 amino acids. In germline, CDR1 is ENHRY, CDR2 SYGVKD. This clonotype was detected ten times or more. As yet, its antigen is unknown. Amplification of TCR alpha and beta CDR3 regions from RNA used iRepertoire nested multiplex PCR. Tissue mRNA or PBMC total RNA, roughly 90-400 ng, went into one-step reverse transcription and amplification. TCRdb redid the calling of the multiplex PCR reads with MiXCR, one entry per CDR3 protein. This sample has over 90,000 distinct CDR3 sequences, with about 30% found just once. Notes on the study in general: Non-neoplastic patients had below-expected tissue-blood divergence, while all gliomas exceeded expectation. Tissue and blood shared very few CDR3 sequences.

The gene calls are TRBV10-3 and TRBJ2-7; 10 bases map to TRBD1. The TCR originated in a human donor with low-grade glioma or glioblastoma, undergoing nonglioma brain surgery, or in good health (not recorded which). Sequencing was done on a sample of glioma tissue, nonneoplastic brain tissue, or PBMCs (not recorded which). The CDR3 protein is CAISETGQGSYEQYF. DNA of the CDR3: TGTGCCATCAGTGAGACGGGACAGGGGTCCTACGAGCAGTACTTC.